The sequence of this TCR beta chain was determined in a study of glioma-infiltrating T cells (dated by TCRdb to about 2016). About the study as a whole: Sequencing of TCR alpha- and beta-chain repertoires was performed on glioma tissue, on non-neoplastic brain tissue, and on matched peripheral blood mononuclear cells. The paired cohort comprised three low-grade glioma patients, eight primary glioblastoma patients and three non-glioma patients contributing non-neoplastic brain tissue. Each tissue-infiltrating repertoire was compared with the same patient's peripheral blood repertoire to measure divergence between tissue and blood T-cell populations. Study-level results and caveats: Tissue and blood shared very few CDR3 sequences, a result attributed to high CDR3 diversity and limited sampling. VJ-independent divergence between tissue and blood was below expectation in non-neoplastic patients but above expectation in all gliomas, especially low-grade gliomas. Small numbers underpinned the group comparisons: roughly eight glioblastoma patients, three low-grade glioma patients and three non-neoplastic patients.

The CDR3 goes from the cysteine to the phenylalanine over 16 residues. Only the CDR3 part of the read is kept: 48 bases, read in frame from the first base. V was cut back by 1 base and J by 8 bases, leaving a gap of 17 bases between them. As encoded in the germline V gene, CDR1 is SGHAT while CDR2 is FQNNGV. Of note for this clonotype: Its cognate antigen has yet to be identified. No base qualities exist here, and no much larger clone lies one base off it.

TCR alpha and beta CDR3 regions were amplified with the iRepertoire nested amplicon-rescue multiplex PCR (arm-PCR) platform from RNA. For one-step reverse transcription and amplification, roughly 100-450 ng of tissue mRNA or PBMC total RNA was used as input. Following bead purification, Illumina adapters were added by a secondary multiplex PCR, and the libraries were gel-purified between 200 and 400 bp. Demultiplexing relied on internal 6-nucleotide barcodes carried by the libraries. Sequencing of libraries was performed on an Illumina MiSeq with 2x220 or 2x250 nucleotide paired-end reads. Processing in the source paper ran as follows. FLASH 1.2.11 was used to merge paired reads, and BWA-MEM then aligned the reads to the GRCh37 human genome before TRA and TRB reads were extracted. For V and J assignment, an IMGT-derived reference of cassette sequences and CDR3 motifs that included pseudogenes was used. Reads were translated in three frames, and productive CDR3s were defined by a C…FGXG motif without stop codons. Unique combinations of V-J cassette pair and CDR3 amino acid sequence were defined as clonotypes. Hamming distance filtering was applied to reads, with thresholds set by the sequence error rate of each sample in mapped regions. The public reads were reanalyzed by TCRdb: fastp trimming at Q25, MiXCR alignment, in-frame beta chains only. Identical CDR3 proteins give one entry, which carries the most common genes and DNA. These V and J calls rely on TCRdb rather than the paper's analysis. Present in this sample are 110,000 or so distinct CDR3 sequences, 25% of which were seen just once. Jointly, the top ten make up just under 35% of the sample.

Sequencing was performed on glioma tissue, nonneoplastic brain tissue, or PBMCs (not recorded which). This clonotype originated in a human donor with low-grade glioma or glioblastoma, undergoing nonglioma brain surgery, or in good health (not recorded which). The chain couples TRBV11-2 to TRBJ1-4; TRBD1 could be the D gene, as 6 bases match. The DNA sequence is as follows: TGTGCCAGCAGCTTAGGGCTCGGCAGGGGAAGAGAAAAACTGTTTTTT. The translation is CASSLGLGRGREKLFF. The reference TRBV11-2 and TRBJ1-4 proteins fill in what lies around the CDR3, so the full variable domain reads EAGVAQSPRYKIIEKRQSVAFWCNPISGHATLYWYQQILGQGPKLLIQFQNNGVVDDSQLPKDRFSAERLKGVDSTLKIQPAKLEDSAVYLCASSLGLGRGREKLFFGSGTQLSVL.